The sequence of this TCR beta chain was determined in a study of blood T cell repertoires in COVID-19. This clone has just a few counts. The CDR3 has 17 residues. Germline CDR1 is SGHRS and CDR2 is YFSETQ. Trimming removed 1 base at V and 4 bases at J, with 20 bases between. Profiling relied on immunoSEQ multiplex PCR, and the TCRdb table lists in-frame clones only, not all of them. The sample records under 250,000 clones, under 90% being singletons. The specimen was peripheral blood. This sequence was found in a woman over 75 with acute or convalescent COVID-19. This chain links TRBV5-1 with TRBJ1-1, with D hard to call. The DNA of the CDR3 is TGCGCCAGCAGCTTGCGCGTGGCCAGGCCCGGTGGCACTGAAGCTTTCTTT. Amino acid sequence: CASSLRVARPGGTEAFF.